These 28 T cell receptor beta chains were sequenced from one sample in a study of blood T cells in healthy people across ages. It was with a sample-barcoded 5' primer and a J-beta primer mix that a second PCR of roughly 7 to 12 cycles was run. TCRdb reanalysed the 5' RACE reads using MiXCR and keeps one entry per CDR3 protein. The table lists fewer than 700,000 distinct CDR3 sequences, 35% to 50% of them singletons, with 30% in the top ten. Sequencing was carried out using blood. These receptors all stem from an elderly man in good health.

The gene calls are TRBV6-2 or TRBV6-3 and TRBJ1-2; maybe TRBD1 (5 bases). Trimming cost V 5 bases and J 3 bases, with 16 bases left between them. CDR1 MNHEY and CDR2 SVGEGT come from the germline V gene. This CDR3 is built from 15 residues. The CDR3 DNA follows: TGTGCCAGCAGTCCTCCGGGACGTCCAGACTATGGCTACACCTTC. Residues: CASSPPGRPDYGYTF.

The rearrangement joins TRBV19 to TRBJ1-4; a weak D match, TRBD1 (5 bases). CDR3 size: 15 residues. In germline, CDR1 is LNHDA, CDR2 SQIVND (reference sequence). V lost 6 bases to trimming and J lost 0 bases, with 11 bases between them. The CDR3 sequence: CASRYGGTTNEKLFF. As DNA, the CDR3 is TGTGCCAGTAGGTACGGGGGGACAACTAATGAAAAACTGTTTTTT. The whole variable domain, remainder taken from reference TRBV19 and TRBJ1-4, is DGGITQSPKYLFRKEGQNVTLSCEQNLNHDAMYWYRQDPGQGLRLIYYSQIVNDFQKGDIAEGYSVSREKKESFPLTVTSAQKNPTAFYLCASRYGGTTNEKLFFGSGTQLSVL.

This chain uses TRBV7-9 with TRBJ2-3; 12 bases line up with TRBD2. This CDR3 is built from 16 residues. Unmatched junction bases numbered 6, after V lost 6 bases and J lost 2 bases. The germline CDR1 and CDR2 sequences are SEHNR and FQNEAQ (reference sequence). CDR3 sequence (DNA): TGTGCCAGCAGTTCTACTAGCGGGGGGTTCACAGATACGCAGTATTTT. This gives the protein CASSSTSGGFTDTQYF.

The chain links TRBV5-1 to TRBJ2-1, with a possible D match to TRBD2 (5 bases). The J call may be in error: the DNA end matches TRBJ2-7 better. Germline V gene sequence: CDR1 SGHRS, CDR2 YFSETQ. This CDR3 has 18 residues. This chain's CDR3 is CASSLVPADQSSYNEQYF. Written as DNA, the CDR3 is TGCGCCAGCAGCTTGGTCCCAGCGGATCAGAGCTCCTACAATGAGCAGTACTTC.

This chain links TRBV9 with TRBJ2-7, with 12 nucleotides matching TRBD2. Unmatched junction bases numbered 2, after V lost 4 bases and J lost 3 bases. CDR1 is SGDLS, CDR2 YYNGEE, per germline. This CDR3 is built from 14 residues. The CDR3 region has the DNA TGTGCCAGCAGCCGGACTAGCGGGGTCTACGAGCAGTACTTC. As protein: CASSRTSGVYEQYF.

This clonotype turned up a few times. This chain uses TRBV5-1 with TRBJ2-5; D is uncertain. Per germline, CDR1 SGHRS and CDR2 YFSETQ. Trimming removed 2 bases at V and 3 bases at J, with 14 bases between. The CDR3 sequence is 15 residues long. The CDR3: CASSLGSGGEETQYF. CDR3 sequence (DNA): TGCGCCAGCAGCTTAGGTTCTGGCGGTGAAGAGACCCAGTACTTC.

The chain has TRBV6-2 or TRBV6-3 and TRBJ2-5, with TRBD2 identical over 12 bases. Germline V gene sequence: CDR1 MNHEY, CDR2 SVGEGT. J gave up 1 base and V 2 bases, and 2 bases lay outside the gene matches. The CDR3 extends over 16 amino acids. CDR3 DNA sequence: TGTGCCAGCAGTTACGGGGGACTAGCGGGCCAAGAGACCCAGTACTTC. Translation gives CASSYGGLAGQETQYF.

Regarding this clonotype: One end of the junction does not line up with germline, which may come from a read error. CDR3 bases: TGTACCAGCAAGGGCCCAGATCTATCCTATGGCTACACCTTC. Encoded protein: CTSKGPDLSYGYTF. The V call is TRBV25-1, the J call TRBJ1-2; D unclear. Germline values: CDR1 MGHDK, CDR2 SYGVNS. The CDR3 covers 14 residues.

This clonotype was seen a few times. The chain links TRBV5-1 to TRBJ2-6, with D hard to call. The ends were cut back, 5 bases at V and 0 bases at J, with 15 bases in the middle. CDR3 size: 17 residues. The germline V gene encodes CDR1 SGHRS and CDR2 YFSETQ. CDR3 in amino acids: CASSLVARSSGANVLTF. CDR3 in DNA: TGCGCCAGCAGTCTTGTCGCCAGGAGCTCTGGGGCCAACGTCCTGACTTTC. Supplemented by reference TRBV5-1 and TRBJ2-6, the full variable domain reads KAGVTQTPRYLIKTRGQQVTLSCSPISGHRSVSWYQQTPGQGLQFLFEYFSETQRNKGNFPGRFSGRQFSNSRSEMNVSTLELGDSALYLCASSLVARSSGANVLTFGAGSRLTVL.

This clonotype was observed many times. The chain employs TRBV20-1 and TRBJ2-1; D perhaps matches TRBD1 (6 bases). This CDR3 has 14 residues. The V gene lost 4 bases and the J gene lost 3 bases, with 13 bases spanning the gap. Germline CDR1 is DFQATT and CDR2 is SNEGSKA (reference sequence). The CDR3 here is CSAKLRGRYNEQFF. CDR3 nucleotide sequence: TGCAGTGCTAAACTCAGGGGACGCTACAATGAGCAGTTCTTC.

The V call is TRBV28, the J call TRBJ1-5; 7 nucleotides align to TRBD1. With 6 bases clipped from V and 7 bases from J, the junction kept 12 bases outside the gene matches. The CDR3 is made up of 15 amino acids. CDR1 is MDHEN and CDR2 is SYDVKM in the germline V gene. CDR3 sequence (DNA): TGTGCCAGCAGGACCGACAGGGTCCCTCGCCAGCCCCAGCATTTT. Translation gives CASRTDRVPRQPQHF.

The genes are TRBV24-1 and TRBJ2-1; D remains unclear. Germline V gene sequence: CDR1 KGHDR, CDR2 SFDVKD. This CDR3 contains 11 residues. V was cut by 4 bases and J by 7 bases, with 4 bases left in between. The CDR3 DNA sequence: TGTGCCACCAGTGACGCAAATGAGCAGTTCTTC. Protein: CATSDANEQFF.

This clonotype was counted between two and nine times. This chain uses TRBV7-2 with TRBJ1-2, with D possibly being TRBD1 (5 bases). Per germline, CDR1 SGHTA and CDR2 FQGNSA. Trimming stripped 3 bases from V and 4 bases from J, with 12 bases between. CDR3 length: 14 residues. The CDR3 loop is CASSFAGALYGYTF. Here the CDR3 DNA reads TGTGCCAGCAGCTTTGCCGGGGCCCTCTATGGCTACACCTTC. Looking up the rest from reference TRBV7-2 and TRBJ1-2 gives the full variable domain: GAGVSQSPSNKVTEKGKDVELRCDPISGHTALYWYRQSLGQGLEFLIYFQGNSAPDKSGLPSDRFSAERTGGSVSTLTIQRTQQEDSAVYLCASSFAGALYGYTFGSGTRLTVV.

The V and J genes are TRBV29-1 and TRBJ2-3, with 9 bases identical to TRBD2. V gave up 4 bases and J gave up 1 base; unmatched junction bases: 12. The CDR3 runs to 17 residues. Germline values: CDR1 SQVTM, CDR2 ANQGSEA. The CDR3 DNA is TGCAGCGTTGTTGGTCTAGCGGGGAGCACGGGCACAGATACGCAGTATTTT. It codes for CSVVGLAGSTGTDTQYF.

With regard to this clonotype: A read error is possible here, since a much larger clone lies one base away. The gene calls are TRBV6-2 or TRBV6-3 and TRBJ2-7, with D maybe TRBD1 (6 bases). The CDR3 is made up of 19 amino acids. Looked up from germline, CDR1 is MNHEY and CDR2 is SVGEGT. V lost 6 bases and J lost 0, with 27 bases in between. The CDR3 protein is CASRLIRDKGKPSSYEQYF. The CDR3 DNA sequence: TGTGCCAGCAGACTGATCCGGGACAAAGGAAAACCTTCCTCCTACGAGCAGTACTTC.

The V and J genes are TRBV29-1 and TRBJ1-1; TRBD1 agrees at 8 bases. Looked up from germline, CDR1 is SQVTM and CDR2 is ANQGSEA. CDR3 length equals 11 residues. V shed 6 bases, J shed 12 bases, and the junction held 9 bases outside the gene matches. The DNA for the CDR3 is TGCAGCGTAGAGACAGGGGCACGGACTTTCTTT. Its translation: CSVETGARTFF.

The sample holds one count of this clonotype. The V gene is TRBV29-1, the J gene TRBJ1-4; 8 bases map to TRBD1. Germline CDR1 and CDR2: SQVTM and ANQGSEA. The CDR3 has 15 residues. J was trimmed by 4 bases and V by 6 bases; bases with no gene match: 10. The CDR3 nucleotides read TGCAGCGTCGGCGGGACAGGTTCAAATAATGAAAAACTGTTTTTT. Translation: CSVGGTGSNNEKLFF.

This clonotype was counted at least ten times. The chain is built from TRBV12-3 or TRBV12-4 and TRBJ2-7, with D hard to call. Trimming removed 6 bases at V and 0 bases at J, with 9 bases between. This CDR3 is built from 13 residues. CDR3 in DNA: TGTGCCAGCAGCCTGGGCTACTCCTACGAGCAGTACTTC. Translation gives CASSLGYSYEQYF.

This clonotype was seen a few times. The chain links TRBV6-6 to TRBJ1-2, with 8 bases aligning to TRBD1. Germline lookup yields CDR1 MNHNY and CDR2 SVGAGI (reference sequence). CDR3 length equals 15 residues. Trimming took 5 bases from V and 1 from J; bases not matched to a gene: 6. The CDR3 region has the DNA TGTGCCAGCAGTGACCAGGGGGCATTTAACTATGGCTACACCTTC. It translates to CASSDQGAFNYGYTF.

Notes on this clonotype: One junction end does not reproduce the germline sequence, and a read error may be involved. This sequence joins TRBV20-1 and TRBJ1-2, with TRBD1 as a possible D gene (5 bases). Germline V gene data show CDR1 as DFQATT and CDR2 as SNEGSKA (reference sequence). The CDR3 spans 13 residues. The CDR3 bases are TGCAGTGCTGGAGATCCCAGGGTTAATGGCTACACCTTC. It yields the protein CSAGDPRVNGYTF.

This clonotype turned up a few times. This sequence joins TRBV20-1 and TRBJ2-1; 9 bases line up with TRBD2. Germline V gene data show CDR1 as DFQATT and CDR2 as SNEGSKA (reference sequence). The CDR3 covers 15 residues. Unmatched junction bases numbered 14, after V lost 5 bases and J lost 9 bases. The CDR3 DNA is TGCAGTGCTCCAGGGGGGCTAGCGGGAATATCTGAGCAGTTCTTC. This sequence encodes CSAPGGLAGISEQFF.

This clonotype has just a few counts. The CDR3 DNA is TGTGCCAGCAGCCACGAATTAAGGACACGTTCGATGAACACTGAAGCTTTCTTT. This translates into CASSHELRTRSMNTEAFF. V is TRBV7-2 and J is TRBJ1-1; possible D gene TRBD1, 5 bases. The CDR3 is 18 amino acids. The germline gives CDR1 SGHTA, CDR2 FQGNSA. Trimming took 5 bases from V and 0 from J, leaving 22 bases between them.

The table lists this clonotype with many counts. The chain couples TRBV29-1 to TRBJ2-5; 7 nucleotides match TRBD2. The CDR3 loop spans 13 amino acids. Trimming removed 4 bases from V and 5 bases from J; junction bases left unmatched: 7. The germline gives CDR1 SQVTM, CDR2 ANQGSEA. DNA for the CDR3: TGCAGCGTTGGCGGCGGGAGTGGCGAGACCCAGTACTTC. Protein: CSVGGGSGETQYF.

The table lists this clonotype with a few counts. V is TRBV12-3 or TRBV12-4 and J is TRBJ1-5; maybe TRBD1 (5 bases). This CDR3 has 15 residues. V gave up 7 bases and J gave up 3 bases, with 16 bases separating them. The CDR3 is CASTPGGVPNQPQHF. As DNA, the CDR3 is TGTGCCAGCACCCCCGGGGGAGTTCCCAATCAGCCCCAGCATTTT.

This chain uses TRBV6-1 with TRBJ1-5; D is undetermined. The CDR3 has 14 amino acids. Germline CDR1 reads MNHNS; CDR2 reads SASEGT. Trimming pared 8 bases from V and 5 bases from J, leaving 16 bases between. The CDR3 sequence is CASLNTGPHQPQHF. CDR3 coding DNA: TGTGCCAGCCTGAATACGGGTCCCCATCAGCCCCAGCATTTT.

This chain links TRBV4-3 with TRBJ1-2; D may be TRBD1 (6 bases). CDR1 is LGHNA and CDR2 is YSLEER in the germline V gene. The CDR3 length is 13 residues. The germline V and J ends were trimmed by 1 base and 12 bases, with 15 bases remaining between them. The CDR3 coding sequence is TGCGCCAGCAGCCAAGGACGGGACGACAGGAACACCTTC. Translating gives CASSQGRDDRNTF.

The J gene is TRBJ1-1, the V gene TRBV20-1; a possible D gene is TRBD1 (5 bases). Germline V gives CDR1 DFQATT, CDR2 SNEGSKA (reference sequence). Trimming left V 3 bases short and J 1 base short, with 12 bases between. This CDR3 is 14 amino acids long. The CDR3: CSASLGAPNTEAFF. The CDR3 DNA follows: TGCAGTGCTAGCCTAGGGGCCCCGAACACTGAAGCTTTCTTT.

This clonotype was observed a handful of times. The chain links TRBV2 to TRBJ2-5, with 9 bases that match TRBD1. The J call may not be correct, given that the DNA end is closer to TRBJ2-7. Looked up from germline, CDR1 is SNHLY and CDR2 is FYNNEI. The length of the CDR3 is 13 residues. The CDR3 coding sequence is TGTGCCAGCAGGGGACAGGGCGTCGACGAGCAGTACTTC. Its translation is CASRGQGVDEQYF.